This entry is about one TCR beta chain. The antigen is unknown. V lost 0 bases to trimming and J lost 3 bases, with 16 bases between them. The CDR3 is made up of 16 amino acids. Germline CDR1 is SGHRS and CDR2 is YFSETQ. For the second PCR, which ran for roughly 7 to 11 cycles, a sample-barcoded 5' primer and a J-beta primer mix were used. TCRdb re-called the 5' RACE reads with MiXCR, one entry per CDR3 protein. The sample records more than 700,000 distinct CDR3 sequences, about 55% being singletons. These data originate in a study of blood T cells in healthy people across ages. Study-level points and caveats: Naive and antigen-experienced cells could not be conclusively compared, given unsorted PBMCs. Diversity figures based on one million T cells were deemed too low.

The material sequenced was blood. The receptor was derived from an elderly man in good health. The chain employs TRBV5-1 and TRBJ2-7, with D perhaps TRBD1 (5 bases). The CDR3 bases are TGCGCCAGCAGCTTGGCGACTGGCAGGCAGGGCTACGAGCAGTACTTC. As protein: CASSLATGRQGYEQYF.